This is a list of T cell receptor beta chains from one sample in a study of cytomegalovirus exposure and HLA in healthy donors. This table comes from immunoSEQ multiplex PCR, and its TCRdb copy is limited to in-frame clones, with some not included. The sample lists roughly 66,000 clones, 70% to 80% occurring once. The sample consisted of PBMCs. The receptor set was obtained from a man between 18 and 29 years old in good health and CMV-seropositive. Each CDR3 is given with its conserved first and last residue. The D gene is left open where the match is weak. Some rows have no size entry. The others give once, few or many, or a class for an expanded clone.

>few|TRBD1|TRBJ2-1|TRBV2
CASREDRGVTYEQFF
TGTGCCAGCAGGGAGGACAGGGGAGTTACCTATGAGCAGTTCTTC
>.|TRBD1|TRBJ2-3|TRBV30
CAWSAGTGGPDTQYF
TGTGCCTGGAGTGCCGGGACAGGGGGACCAGATACGCAGTATTTT
>.|.|TRBJ1-2|TRBV5-8
CASSLASRNYGYTF
TGTGCCAGCAGCTTGGCGTCCAGGAACTATGGCTACACCTTC
>few|TRBD1|TRBJ2-7|TRBV19
CASKPGQGVSYEQYF
TGTGCCAGTAAACCGGGACAGGGGGTTTCCTACGAGCAGTACTTC
>few|.|TRBJ2-7|TRBV6-6
CATGGRSYEQYF
TGTGCCACCGGAGGCAGAAGTTACGAGCAGTACTTC
>once|.|TRBJ1-5|TRBV6-5
CASTTTVNSNQPQHF
TGTGCCAGCACCACAACAGTTAATAGCAATCAGCCCCAGCATTTT
>few|.|TRBJ1-2|TRBV6-8
CASSADGYGYTF
TGTGCCAGCAGTGCGGATGGCTATGGCTACACCTTC
>.|.|TRBJ1-5|TRBV27
CASSPTAQPQHF
TGTGCCAGCAGTCCAACTGCTCAGCCCCAGCATTTT
>once|TRBD1|TRBJ1-1|TRBV28
CASSSPGQGRVAFF
TGTGCCAGCAGTTCTCCCGGACAGGGGCGGGTAGCTTTCTTT
>.|TRBD2|TRBJ2-7|TRBV5-4
CASSGTSGGVGYEQYF
TGTGCCAGCAGCGGGACTAGCGGGGGCGTGGGCTACGAGCAGTACTTC
>.|TRBD1|TRBJ1-2|TRBV28
CASRIGQASGGYTF
TGTGCCAGCAGAATTGGACAGGCCTCGGGGGGCTACACCTTC
>few|TRBD2|TRBJ2-1|TRBV4-1
CASSQDPGRGEYNEQFF
TGCGCCAGCAGCCAAGATCCCGGGCGGGGGGAATACAATGAGCAGTTCTTC
>.|.|TRBJ2-7|TRBV30
CAWSGGGYEQYF
TGTGCCTGGAGTGGAGGGGGCTACGAGCAGTACTTC
>.|.|TRBJ1-1|TRBV19
CASSILGDYTEAFF
TGTGCCAGTAGTATCTTAGGGGACTACACTGAAGCTTTCTTT
>many|.|TRBJ1-5|TRBV6-5
CASMARLNQPQHF
TGTGCCAGCATGGCCAGGCTCAATCAGCCCCAGCATTTT
>.|TRBD1|TRBJ1-2|TRBV6-6
CASSHQGVKGYTF
TGTGCCAGCAGCCATCAGGGGGTAAAGGGCTACACCTTC
>.|TRBD2|TRBJ2-5|TRBV7-2
CASSLSRLAGVGETQYF
TGTGCCAGCAGCTTATCAAGACTAGCGGGAGTGGGAGAGACCCAGTACTTC
>.|TRBD2|TRBJ2-1|TRBV2
CASSDLGLAGGPSNEQFF
TGTGCCAGCAGTGACCTTGGACTAGCGGGAGGGCCCTCCAATGAGCAGTTCTTC
>.|.|TRBJ2-2|TRBV5-4
CAAGEGNGELFF
TGTGCCGCAGGGGAGGGGAACGGGGAGCTGTTTTTT
>.|TRBD2|TRBJ2-7|TRBV4-1
CASSQDLSGTSGYEQYF
TGCGCCAGCAGCCAAGATCTCTCCGGGACTAGCGGCTACGAGCAGTACTTC
>.|.|TRBJ2-5|TRBV30
CAWSLRETQYF
TGTGCCTGGAGTCTCCGAGAGACCCAGTACTTC
>once|.|TRBJ2-5|TRBV6-1
CASSEWTGGIQETQYF
TGTGCCAGCAGTGAGTGGACAGGCGGGATCCAAGAGACCCAGTACTTC
>.|.|TRBJ1-6|TRBV5-4
CASSFGSSYNSPLHF
TGTGCCAGCAGCTTCGGGAGCTCCTATAATTCACCCCTCCACTTT
>once|.|TRBJ2-5|TRBV30
CAWSRIPPQETQYF
TGTGCCTGGAGCCGTATCCCCCCTCAAGAGACCCAGTACTTC
>.|TRBD2|TRBJ2-3|TRBV10-1
CASSPGLDSDTQYF
TGCGCCAGCAGCCCGGGACTAGATTCAGATACGCAGTATTTT
>.|TRBD1|TRBJ1-1|TRBV30
CAWGRTGPAGAFF
TGTGCCTGGGGCCGGACAGGGCCCGCGGGAGCTTTCTTT
>few|.|TRBJ2-7|TRBV2
CASSGGLSVDSYEQYF
TGTGCCAGCAGTGGAGGGCTTAGCGTCGACTCCTACGAGCAGTACTTC
>.|TRBD2|TRBJ2-1|TRBV7-8
CASSLKLAGVHEQFF
TGTGCCAGCAGCTTAAAACTAGCGGGAGTCCATGAGCAGTTCTTC
>.|.|TRBJ1-2|TRBV4-1
CASRAIYGFNYGYTF
TGCGCCAGCAGGGCAATTTACGGGTTTAACTATGGCTACACCTTC
>.|TRBD1|TRBJ2-7|TRBV5-1
CASSIDRGLYEQYF
TGCGCCAGCAGCATCGACAGGGGCCTTTACGAGCAGTACTTC
>.|.|TRBJ1-5|TRBV2
CASSEGAGSSQPQHF
TGTGCCAGCAGTGAAGGGGCAGGGTCGTCTCAGCCCCAGCATTTT
>.|.|TRBJ2-6|TRBV10-3
CAISAQGSGANVLTF
TGTGCCATCAGCGCACAGGGCTCTGGGGCCAACGTCCTGACTTTC
>.|.|TRBJ1-5|TRBV6-5
CASSSAGLGQPQHF
TGTGCCAGCAGTTCCGCAGGGCTGGGCCAGCCCCAGCATTTT
>.|TRBD1|TRBJ1-5|TRBV6-5
CASSPGQGSNQPQHF
TGTGCCAGCAGCCCGGGACAGGGTAGCAATCAGCCCCAGCATTTT
>.|.|TRBJ1-1|TRBV10-3
CAIWGGISGTEAFF
TGTGCCATCTGGGGGGGCATATCGGGAACTGAAGCTTTCTTT
>.|.|TRBJ1-1|TRBV14
CASSLQGNTEAFF
TGTGCCAGCAGCCTACAGGGGAACACTGAAGCTTTCTTT
>.|TRBD1|TRBJ1-1|TRBV6-1
CASSEQQGAITEAFF
TGTGCCAGCAGTGAACAGCAGGGGGCGATAACTGAAGCTTTCTTT
>few|.|TRBJ2-1|TRBV9
CASSLGAEQFF
TGTGCCAGCAGCCTAGGGGCAGAGCAGTTCTTC
>few|.|TRBJ2-1|TRBV5-1
CASSLGGGPYNEQFF
TGCGCCAGCAGCTTAGGGGGGGGGCCCTACAATGAGCAGTTCTTC
>.|.|TRBJ2-7|TRBV2
CASSEAVGSSYEQYF
TGTGCCAGCAGTGAAGCTGTGGGCAGCTCCTACGAGCAGTACTTC
>.|.|TRBJ1-1|TRBV30
CAWSVQMNTEAFF
TGTGCCTGGAGTGTCCAGATGAACACTGAAGCTTTCTTT
>.|TRBD1|TRBJ1-2|TRBV13
CANGTGSYGYTF
TGTGCCAACGGGACAGGGAGCTATGGCTACACCTTC
>few|TRBD2|TRBJ2-1|TRBV5-8
CASLGGSSSYNEQFF
TGTGCCAGCCTCGGGGGGTCGAGCTCCTACAATGAGCAGTTCTTC
>.|.|TRBJ2-3|TRBV16
CASSQAEVRTDTQYF
TGTGCCAGCAGCCAGGCGGAGGTCCGCACAGATACGCAGTATTTT
>.|TRBD2|TRBJ2-1|TRBV30
CAWVPGTSGRVSEQFF
TGTGCCTGGGTTCCTGGGACTAGCGGGAGAGTCAGTGAGCAGTTCTTC
>.|.|TRBJ2-3|TRBV5-4
CASSLGGTGTDTQYF
TGTGCCAGCAGCTTGGGAGGGACTGGCACAGATACGCAGTATTTT
>.|.|TRBJ1-1|TRBV29-1
CSVGEAFF
TGCAGCGTCGGGGAGGCTTTCTTT
>once|TRBD1|TRBJ1-5|TRBV19
CASRRDRNQPQHF
TGTGCCAGTAGACGGGACAGGAATCAGCCCCAGCATTTT
>.|TRBD1|TRBJ1-6|TRBV6-5
CASSFRTGVNSPLHF
TGTGCCAGCAGTTTCCGGACAGGGGTTAATTCACCCCTCCACTTT
>.|TRBD1|TRBJ2-7|TRBV29-1
CSAGQGTSYEQYF
TGCAGCGCCGGACAGGGGACGTCCTACGAGCAGTACTTC
>once|.|TRBJ1-2|TRBV5-4
CASSTAPGGYGYTF
TGTGCCAGCAGCACGGCCCCCGGCGGCTATGGCTACACCTTC
>once|.|TRBJ1-1|TRBV29-1
CSVGQAGVEAFF
TGCAGCGTTGGACAGGCTGGGGTTGAAGCTTTCTTT
>.|.|TRBJ2-6|TRBV14
CASSLNRGWRANVLTF
TGTGCCAGCAGTCTGAACCGGGGTTGGAGGGCCAACGTCCTGACTTTC
>.|.|TRBJ2-2|TRBV10-2
CASSEFGSGNTGELFF
TGCGCCAGCAGTGAGTTCGGGAGTGGGAACACCGGGGAGCTGTTTTTT
>.|.|TRBJ2-1|TRBV30
CAWAPGRQYNEQFF
TGTGCCTGGGCCCCTGGGCGCCAGTACAATGAGCAGTTCTTC